The clone carrying this T cell receptor (beta chain) was observed a few times. Its matching antigen is unknown. The sample is drawn from a study of cytomegalovirus exposure and HLA in healthy donors. Study outcomes and limitations: High sensitivity and specificity were reportedly achieved when the classifier diagnosed cytomegalovirus status. In the 120 validation repertoires, 85% to 95% of cluster scores exceeded 0, per a later analysis. The study flagged fewer than 200 TCR beta chains as cytomegalovirus-associated.

Germline CDR1 LGHNA, CDR2 YNFKEQ. The CDR3 runs 14 residues. The V and J ends lost 3 bases and 4 bases, in that order; junction bases with no gene match: 5. Profiling relied on immunoSEQ multiplex PCR, and the TCRdb table lists in-frame clones only, not all of them. The sample carries about 98,000 clones, roughly 90% recorded once. V gene TRBV4-2 combines with J gene TRBJ1-2; the match to TRBD1 covers 7 bases. Input material: PBMCs. This TCR was sampled from a man younger than 35 in good health and CMV-seropositive. CDR3 nucleotide sequence: TGTGCCAGCAGCCAGCGACAGGGAGGCTATGGCTACACCTTC. Translating it yields CASSQRQGGYGYTF.